The clone carrying this TCR beta chain was counted between two and nine times. Its antigen remains unknown. This record belongs to a study of cytomegalovirus exposure and HLA in healthy donors. For the study at large: The 100 to 150 validation repertoires were reported in a later analysis to have been generated on the same platform as the approximately 600 first-cohort repertoires.

Findings and limits, study-wide: First-cohort TCR clusters tended to co-occur in the 130 or so validation repertoires, a later analysis found. Rarity held for most TCR sequences, but there were some public TCRs that occurred in many donors.

Sequencing was performed with immunoSEQ multiplex PCR; in TCRdb, only in-frame clones are kept and a portion is missing. Here the sample spans 200,000 to 250,000 clones, about 91% being singletons. The V and J ends lost 4 bases and 7 bases, in that order; junction bases with no gene match: 9. The CDR3 is 15 amino acids. Per germline, CDR1 MGHRA and CDR2 YSYEKL. Donors came from a validation cohort of about 110 subjects, distinct from the first 666-subject cohort. The sample was PBMCs. The receptor's source is a woman younger than 30 in good health and CMV-seronegative. This chain uses TRBV4-1 with TRBJ2-7; 11 bases map to TRBD2. The CDR3 DNA reads TGCGCCAGCAGCCCGACTAGCGGGGTTACTTGGGAGCAGTACTTC. This codes for CASSPTSGVTWEQYF.